These 32 T cell receptor beta chains were all obtained from the same sample, sequenced in a study of blood T cell repertoires in COVID-19 (dated by TCRdb to about 2020). The library was prepared using the immunoSEQ multiplex PCR assay. Sourced from immuneACCESS, this table was stored by TCRdb with only in-frame sequences that have V and J called. A share of the clones is absent; for the studies checked, an unresolved V gene accounts for under half, and the remainder has no known explanation. The sample data list about 55,000 clones, and roughly 83% of these were observed just once. Jointly, the top ten make up about 26% of the sample. Source material: peripheral blood. Every receptor here comes from a woman older than 75 with acute or convalescent COVID-19.

The chain links TRBV3-1 (or the pseudogene TRBV3-2) to TRBJ1-2; the match to TRBD1 covers 7 bases. The germline CDR1 and CDR2 sequences are LGHDT and YNNKEL (reference sequence). The V and J ends lost 3 bases and 7 bases, in that order; junction bases with no gene match: 5. The CDR3 has 13 residues. The CDR3, as DNA: TGTGCCAGCAGCCAGGTCAGGGGGGCTGGCTACACCTTC. It is translated as CASSQVRGAGYTF.

V is TRBV2 and J is TRBJ1-6; 7 nucleotides agree with TRBD1. This CDR3 has 16 residues. Germline V gives CDR1 SNHLY, CDR2 FYNNEI. The V segment lost 2 bases and the J segment 6 bases; nucleotides outside the gene matches: 7. CDR3 bases: TGTGCCAGCAGTGAATTTGGGACAGTAACTAATTCACCCCTCCACTTT. Translated: CASSEFGTVTNSPLHF.

J is TRBJ1-2 and V is TRBV19, with 9 bases fitting TRBD1. Germline values: CDR1 LNHDA, CDR2 SQIVND (reference sequence). V shed 9 bases and J 5 bases; nucleotides not matched to a gene: 7. The CDR3 runs 13 residues. The CDR3 DNA follows: TGTGCCAGCCGGGACAGGGCGTTTTATGGCTACACCTTC. Its translation is CASRDRAFYGYTF.

This clone is a singleton in its sample. V is TRBV7-9 and J is TRBJ1-6; weak D call: TRBD1 (5 bases). Trimming removed 1 base at V and 10 bases at J, with 11 bases between. The V gene's germline CDR1 is SEHNR and CDR2 FQNEAQ (reference sequence). The CDR3 runs to 14 residues. In DNA form, the CDR3 reads TGTGCCAGCAGCTTAGTTGTTCAGGGCTCACCCCTCCACTTT. Its protein product is CASSLVVQGSPLHF.

This clone was seen only once. The chain has TRBV6-5 and TRBJ1-1; 7 bases align to TRBD1. Trimming cost V 5 bases and J 1 base; bases outside gene matches: 4. The CDR3 covers 14 residues. The germline gives CDR1 MNHEY, CDR2 SVGAGI. CDR3 sequence reads: CASSQTGTNTEAFF. CDR3 bases: TGTGCCAGCAGTCAGACAGGGACGAACACTGAAGCTTTCTTT.

This chain uses TRBV7-6 with TRBJ2-7; 10 bases are shared with TRBD2. V lost 10 bases to trimming and J lost 2 bases; unmatched junction nucleotides: 11. The CDR3 spans 15 residues. Germline V CDR1 and CDR2: SGHVS, FNYEAQ. CDR3 loop: CATTRLAGGPYEQYF. The CDR3 DNA is TGTGCCACCACACGGTTAGCGGGGGGACCCTACGAGCAGTACTTC. The complete variable domain, with remaining parts taken from reference TRBV7-6 and TRBJ2-7, reads GAGVSQSPRYKVTKRGQDVALRCDPISGHVSLYWYRQALGQGPEFLTYFNYEAQQDKSGLPNDRFSAERPEGSISTLTIQRTEQRDSAMYRCATTRLAGGPYEQYFGPGTRLTVT.

The rearrangement joins TRBV5-1 to TRBJ1-2, with TRBD1 identical over 8 bases. Losses at the gene ends were 0 bases for V and 0 bases for J; bases not matched to a gene: 10. The CDR3 has 18 amino acids. Germline CDR1 is SGHRS and CDR2 is YFSETQ. Here the CDR3 DNA reads TGCGCCAGCAGCTTGGCATACCAGGGGGCATTTTCTAACTATGGCTACACCTTC. It codes for CASSLAYQGAFSNYGYTF.

The chain couples TRBV19 to TRBJ2-7, with TRBD1 matching over 11 bases. The V segment lost 6 bases and the J segment 0 bases; nucleotides outside the gene matches: 7. The CDR3 is 16 residues long. Germline CDR1 LNHDA, CDR2 SQIVND (reference sequence). As DNA, the CDR3 is TGTGCCAGTAGACGATCCGGGACAGGGGGCTCCTACGAGCAGTACTTC. Its translation is CASRRSGTGGSYEQYF.

The chain couples TRBV5-4 to TRBJ2-3, with TRBD2 matching 15 bases. The CDR3 sequence is 18 residues long. V shed 4 bases and J 0 bases; nucleotides not matched to a gene: 6. CDR1 is SGHNT, CDR2 YYREEE, per germline (reference sequence). The CDR3 here is CASSPGTSGGTSTDTQYF. The CDR3 nucleotides are TGTGCCAGCAGCCCCGGGACTAGCGGGGGGACTAGCACAGATACGCAGTATTTT.

CDR3 residues: CAWTPGAAGGSFF. CDR3 nucleotide sequence: TGTGCCTGGACCCCCGGAGCGGCGGGGGGGTCGTTCTTC. The V gene is TRBV30, the J gene TRBJ2-1, with 9 positions matching TRBD2. Germline lookup yields CDR1 GTSNPN and CDR2 SVGIG (reference sequence). The CDR3 sequence is 13 residues long. V lost 4 bases to trimming and J lost 15 bases; unmatched junction nucleotides: 13.

The chain combines TRBV6-1 with TRBJ2-1; 7 nucleotides align to TRBD2. CDR3 length: 14 residues. Per the germline V gene, CDR1 is MNHNS and CDR2 is SASEGT. With V trimmed by 3 bases and J by 8 bases, 7 bases remained unmatched. CDR3 DNA: TGTGCCAGCAGTGATTGGGGGAGGGCCCATGAGCAGTTCTTC. Translating it yields CASSDWGRAHEQFF.

The chain recombines TRBV19 with TRBJ2-3; 7 bases line up with TRBD1. CDR1 is LNHDA and CDR2 is SQIVND in the germline V gene (reference sequence). The CDR3 sequence is 13 residues long. Losses at the gene ends were 3 bases for V and 6 bases for J; bases not matched to a gene: 3. CDR3 residues: CASSIGRGDTQYF. DNA of the CDR3: TGTGCCAGTAGTATCGGCAGGGGGGATACGCAGTATTTT.

The V gene is TRBV3-1 (or the pseudogene TRBV3-2), the J gene TRBJ1-1; the D gene is possibly TRBD1 (5 bases). From germline, CDR1 is LGHDT and CDR2 YNNKEL (reference sequence). With 1 base removed from V and 0 bases from J, the gap between germline ends came to 12 bases. This CDR3 spans 16 amino acids. The chain's CDR3 is CASSQGLRALNTEAFF. DNA for the CDR3: TGTGCCAGCAGCCAAGGGCTCAGGGCCCTGAACACTGAAGCTTTCTTT.

V gene TRBV4-1 combines with J gene TRBJ2-1; 7 bases are a match to TRBD1. J gave up 9 bases and V 4 bases, and 3 bases lay outside the gene matches. Per the germline V gene, CDR1 is MGHRA and CDR2 is YSYEKL. This CDR3 region has 12 residues. The DNA for the CDR3 is TGCGCCAGCAGCCTCGCAGGGGGTGAGCAGTTCTTC. Encoded protein: CASSLAGGEQFF.

This clone was observed a handful of times. The chain links TRBV12-5 to TRBJ1-1; D is unresolved. This CDR3 is 11 amino acids long. V was pared by 5 bases and J by 4 bases, with 5 bases between. In germline, CDR1 is LGHNT, CDR2 FRNRAP. The CDR3 DNA reads as TGTGCTAGTGGTGGCCGCACTGAAGCTTTCTTT. This codes for CASGGRTEAFF. Filled out from reference TRBV12-5 and TRBJ1-1, the complete variable domain reads DARVTQTPRHKVTEMGQEVTMRCQPILGHNTVFWYRQTMMQGLELLAYFRNRAPLDDSGMPKDRFSAEMPDATLATLKIQPSEPRDSAVYFCASGGRTEAFFGQGTRLTVV.

The sample holds one count of this clone. The genes are TRBV5-1 and TRBJ2-2; D is possibly TRBD1 (6 bases). Trimming took 2 bases from V and 0 from J, leaving 11 bases between them. Germline assignment: CDR1 SGHRS and CDR2 YFSETQ. This CDR3 contains 16 residues. CDR3 nucleotide sequence: TGCGCCAGCAGCTTTACAGGGATCGCGAACACCGGGGAGCTGTTTTTT. Residues: CASSFTGIANTGELFF.

V usage is TRBV3-1 (or the pseudogene TRBV3-2) and J usage is TRBJ1-2; D possibly corresponds to TRBD1 (5 bases). Germline CDR1 and CDR2: LGHDT and YNNKEL (reference sequence). Deletions cut 1 base from V and 4 bases from J, with 19 bases between. The CDR3 loop spans 17 amino acids. This chain's CDR3 is CASSQGVGPAGGYGYTF. The CDR3 nucleotides are TGTGCCAGCAGCCAAGGCGTAGGTCCGGCGGGGGGCTATGGCTACACCTTC.

This chain uses TRBV5-8 with TRBJ1-2; 8 bases match TRBD1. V dropped 2 bases and J dropped 9; count of bases not matched to a gene: 9. CDR1 is SGHTS and CDR2 is YDEGEE in the germline V gene. The CDR3 is 14 residues long. The DNA of the CDR3 is TGTGCCAGCAGCTTCGGACAGGGCATTTGGAGCTACACCTTC. Translated: CASSFGQGIWSYTF.

This chain connects TRBV5-8 to TRBJ2-2; 7 bases match TRBD1. V shed 2 bases and J 7 bases; nucleotides not matched to a gene: 8. The CDR3 runs 15 residues. Germline V lookup: CDR1 SGHTS, CDR2 YDEGEE. The CDR3 is CASSFWQGVNGELFF. In nucleotides, the CDR3 is TGTGCCAGCAGCTTTTGGCAGGGGGTTAACGGGGAGCTGTTTTTT. Full variable domain (outside the CDR3, taken from reference TRBV5-8 and TRBJ2-2): EAGVTQSPTHLIKTRGQQATLRCSPISGHTSVYWYQQALGLGLQFLLWYDEGEERNRGNFPPRFSGRQFPNYSSELNVNALELEDSALYLCASSFWQGVNGELFFGEGSRLTVL.

The J gene is TRBJ2-1, the V gene TRBV5-4; tentative D call: TRBD2 (6 bases). V gave up 5 bases and J gave up 0 bases, with 12 bases separating them. CDR1 SGHNT and CDR2 YYREEE come from the germline V gene (reference sequence). This CDR3 is 15 amino acids long. CDR3 nucleotides: TGTGCCAGCAGTTTCCGCGGGGACTCCTACAATGAGCAGTTCTTC. Residues: CASSFRGDSYNEQFF.

The gene calls are TRBV11-3 and TRBJ2-1; TRBD2 aligns across 10 bases. Germline assignment: CDR1 SGHNT and CDR2 YENEEA. This CDR3 contains 14 residues. V lost 6 bases and J lost 3; bases outside the gene matches: 2. CDR3 DNA sequence: TGTGCCAGCAGAAGGACTAGCGGCTACAATGAGCAGTTCTTC. Its protein is CASRRTSGYNEQFF.

The chain uses TRBV11-1 and TRBJ2-7; D is unclear. Germline CDR1 is SGHAT and CDR2 is FQDESV (reference sequence). V lost 1 base to trimming and J lost 7 bases, with 11 bases between them. The CDR3 sequence is 13 residues long. CDR3 loop: CASSLGLNNEQYV. Here the CDR3 DNA reads TGTGCCAGCAGCTTAGGACTCAATAATGAGCAGTACGTC.

The chain recombines TRBV7-2 with TRBJ2-5; 8 bases agree with TRBD2. The V segment lost 1 base and the J segment 9 bases; nucleotides outside the gene matches: 10. Looked up from germline, CDR1 is SGHTA and CDR2 is FQGNSA. The CDR3 consists of 15 residues. Written as DNA, the CDR3 is TGTGCCAGCAGCTTAGAGGGGACTAGAGGGAGGGCCCAGTACTTC. The encoded protein is CASSLEGTRGRAQYF.

This sequence joins TRBV4-1 and TRBJ1-2; no clear D gene. Trimming shortened V by 3 bases and J by 4 bases, and 12 bases separated the two germline ends. The CDR3 sequence is 14 residues long. Germline V gives CDR1 MGHRA, CDR2 YSYEKL. The DNA of the CDR3 is TGCGCCAGCAGCCATCCCGCTCGGGGCTATGGCTACACCTTC. Encoded protein: CASSHPARGYGYTF.

J is TRBJ2-7 and V is TRBV28; tentatively, D is TRBD2 (6 bases). CDR3 length: 14 amino acids. Germline V lookup: CDR1 MDHEN, CDR2 SYDVKM. Trimming left V 10 bases short and J 2 bases short, with 18 bases between. Here the CDR3 DNA reads TGTGCCACCCACACGTCTGGGAGGCCCTACGAGCAGTACTTC. It codes for CATHTSGRPYEQYF.

The rearrangement uses TRBV6-6 and TRBJ2-1; D unclear. CDR1 and CDR2 from the germline V gene are MNHNY and SVGAGI (reference sequence). This CDR3 is 12 amino acids long. V was pared by 4 bases and J by 4 bases, with 5 bases between. CDR3 in amino acids: CASSLQYNEQFF. The CDR3 DNA reads as TGTGCCAGCAGTTTGCAGTACAATGAGCAGTTCTTC.

The rearrangement joins TRBV9 to TRBJ1-2; tentatively, D is TRBD1 (5 bases). This CDR3 is 16 amino acids long. V gave up 3 bases and J gave up 0 bases, with 15 bases separating them. Looked up from germline, CDR1 is SGDLS and CDR2 is YYNGEE. The CDR3 region has the DNA TGTGCCAGCAGCGCCACGCAGACAGCTTCTAACTATGGCTACACCTTC. Its protein product is CASSATQTASNYGYTF.

The rearrangement links TRBV30 to TRBJ2-7; D might be TRBD1 or TRBD2, each matching 6 bases. V was clipped by 5 bases and J by 2 bases, with 10 bases between them. The CDR3 has 12 residues. Germline-derived CDR1 and CDR2 are GTSNPN and SVGIG (reference sequence). DNA for the CDR3: TGTGCCTGGGGGGGCGGGGCCTACGAGCAGTACTTC. Its protein is CAWGGGAYEQYF.

The gene calls are TRBV28 and TRBJ1-4; 9 bases are a match to TRBD1. J gave up 0 bases and V 10 bases, and 12 bases lay outside the gene matches. Germline-derived CDR1 and CDR2 are MDHEN and SYDVKM. The CDR3 length is 17 residues. The CDR3 here is CATLGQGPSSTNEKLFF. The CDR3 region has the DNA TGTGCCACCCTTGGACAGGGGCCCTCCTCAACTAATGAAAAACTGTTTTTT.

This chain links TRBV21-1 with TRBJ2-6; the table's D call of TRBD2 was not tested on the DNA. TRBV21-1 is annotated as a pseudogene. The CDR3 sequence is 16 residues long. Here the CDR3 DNA reads TGTGCCAGCAGCAATATACGGGTCCGGGGGGCCAACGTCCTGACTTTC. Translated, it gives CASSNIRVRGANVLTF.

The chain recombines TRBV30 with TRBJ1-1, with a weak D call TRBD1 (5 bases). Trimming removed 5 bases at V and 6 bases at J, with 10 bases between. CDR3 length: 11 residues. Germline CDR1 and CDR2: GTSNPN and SVGIG (reference sequence). The CDR3 is CAWGPGSEAFF. CDR3 in DNA: TGTGCCTGGGGCCCAGGGTCTGAAGCTTTCTTT.

The chain links TRBV5-1 to TRBJ2-6; D is uncertain. Germline V gene sequence: CDR1 SGHRS, CDR2 YFSETQ. The V gene lost 0 bases and the J gene lost 1 base, with 5 bases spanning the gap. This CDR3 has 15 amino acids. CDR3 coding DNA: TGCGCCAGCAGCTTGGCTGAGTCTGGGGCCAACGTCCTGACTTTC. It encodes CASSLAESGANVLTF. Complete variable domain (other parts from reference TRBV5-1 and TRBJ2-6): KAGVTQTPRYLIKTRGQQVTLSCSPISGHRSVSWYQQTPGQGLQFLFEYFSETQRNKGNFPGRFSGRQFSNSRSEMNVSTLELGDSALYLCASSLAESGANVLTFGAGSRLTVL.